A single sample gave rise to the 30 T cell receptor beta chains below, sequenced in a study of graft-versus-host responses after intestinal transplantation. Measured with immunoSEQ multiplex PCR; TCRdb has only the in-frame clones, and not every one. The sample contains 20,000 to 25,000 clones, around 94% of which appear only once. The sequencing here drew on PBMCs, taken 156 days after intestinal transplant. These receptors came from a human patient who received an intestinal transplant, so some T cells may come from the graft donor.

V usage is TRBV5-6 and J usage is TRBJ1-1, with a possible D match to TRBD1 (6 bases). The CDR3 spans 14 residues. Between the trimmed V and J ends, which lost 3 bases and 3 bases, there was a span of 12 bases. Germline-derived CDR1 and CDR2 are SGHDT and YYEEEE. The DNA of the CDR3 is TGTGCCAGCAGCTCTAACCGGGGGCACACTGAAGCTTTCTTT. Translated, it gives CASSSNRGHTEAFF.

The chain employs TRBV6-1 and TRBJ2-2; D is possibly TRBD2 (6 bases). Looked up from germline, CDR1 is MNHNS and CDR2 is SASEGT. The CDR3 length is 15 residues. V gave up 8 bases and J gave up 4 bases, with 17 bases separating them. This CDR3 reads CASRTGGASTGELFF. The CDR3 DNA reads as TGTGCCAGCCGAACCGGAGGGGCCAGCACCGGGGAGCTGTTTTTT.

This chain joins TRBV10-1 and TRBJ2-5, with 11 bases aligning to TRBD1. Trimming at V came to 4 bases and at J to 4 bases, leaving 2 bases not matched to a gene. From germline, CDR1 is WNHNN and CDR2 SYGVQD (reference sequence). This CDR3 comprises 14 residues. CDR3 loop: CASSADRGLETQYF. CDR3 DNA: TGCGCCAGCAGTGCGGACAGGGGGCTAGAGACCCAGTACTTC.

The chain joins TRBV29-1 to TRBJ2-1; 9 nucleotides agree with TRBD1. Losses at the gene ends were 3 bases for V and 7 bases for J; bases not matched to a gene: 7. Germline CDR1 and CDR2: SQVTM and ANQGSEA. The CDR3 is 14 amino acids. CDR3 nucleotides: TGCAGCGTTGAGGGATCGGACAGGGGTAATGAGCAGTTCTTC. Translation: CSVEGSDRGNEQFF.

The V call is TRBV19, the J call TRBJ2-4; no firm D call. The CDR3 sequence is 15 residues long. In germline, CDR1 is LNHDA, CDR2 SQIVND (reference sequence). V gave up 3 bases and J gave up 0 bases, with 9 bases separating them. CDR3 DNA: TGTGCCAGTAGTATGGGCACACTAGCCAAAAACATTCAGTACTTC. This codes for CASSMGTLAKNIQYF. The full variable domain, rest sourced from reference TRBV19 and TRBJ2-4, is DGGITQSPKYLFRKEGQNVTLSCEQNLNHDAMYWYRQDPGQGLRLIYYSQIVNDFQKGDIAEGYSVSREKKESFPLTVTSAQKNPTAFYLCASSMGTLAKNIQYFGAGTRLSVL.

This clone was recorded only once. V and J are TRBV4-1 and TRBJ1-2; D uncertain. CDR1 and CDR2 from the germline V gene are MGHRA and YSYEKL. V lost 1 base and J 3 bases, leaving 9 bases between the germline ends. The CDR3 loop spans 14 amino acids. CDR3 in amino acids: CASSQVQADYGYTF. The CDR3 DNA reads TGCGCCAGCAGCCAAGTTCAGGCTGACTATGGCTACACCTTC.

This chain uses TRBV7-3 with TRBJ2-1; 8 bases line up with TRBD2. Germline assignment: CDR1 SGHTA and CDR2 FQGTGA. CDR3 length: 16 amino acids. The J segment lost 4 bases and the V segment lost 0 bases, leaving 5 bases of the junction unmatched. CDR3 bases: TGTGCCAGCAGCTTAACGCGGGCTAGCGGGTACAATGAGCAGTTCTTC. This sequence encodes CASSLTRASGYNEQFF.

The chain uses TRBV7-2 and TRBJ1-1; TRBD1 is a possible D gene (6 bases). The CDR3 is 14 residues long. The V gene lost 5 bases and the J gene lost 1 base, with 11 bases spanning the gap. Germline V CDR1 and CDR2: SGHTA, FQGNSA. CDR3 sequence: CASSLRQENTEAFF. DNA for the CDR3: TGTGCCAGCAGCCTCCGACAGGAGAACACTGAAGCTTTCTTT.

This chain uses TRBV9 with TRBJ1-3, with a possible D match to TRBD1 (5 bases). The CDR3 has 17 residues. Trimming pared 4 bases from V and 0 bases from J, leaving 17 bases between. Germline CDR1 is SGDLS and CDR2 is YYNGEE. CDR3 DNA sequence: TGTGCCAGCAGCCTTACGCACCGGGGGAGCTCTGGAAACACCATATATTTT. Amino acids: CASSLTHRGSSGNTIYF. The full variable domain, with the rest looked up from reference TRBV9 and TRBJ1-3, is DSGVTQTPKHLITATGQRVTLRCSPRSGDLSVYWYQQSLDQGLQFLIQYYNGEERAKGNILERFSAQQFPDLHSELNLSSLELGDSALYFCASSLTHRGSSGNTIYFGEGSWLTVV.

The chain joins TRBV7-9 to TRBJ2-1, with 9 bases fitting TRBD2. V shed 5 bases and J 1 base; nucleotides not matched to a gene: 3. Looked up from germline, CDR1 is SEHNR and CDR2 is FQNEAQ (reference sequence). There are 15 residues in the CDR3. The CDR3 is CASSPSGVSYNEQFF. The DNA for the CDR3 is TGTGCCAGCAGCCCTAGCGGGGTTTCCTACAATGAGCAGTTCTTC.

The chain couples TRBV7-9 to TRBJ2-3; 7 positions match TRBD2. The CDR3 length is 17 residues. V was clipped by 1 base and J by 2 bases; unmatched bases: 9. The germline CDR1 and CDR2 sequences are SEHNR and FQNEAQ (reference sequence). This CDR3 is CASSLVRSGENTDTQYF. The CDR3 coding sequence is TGTGCCAGCAGCTTAGTTCGAAGCGGGGAAAACACAGATACGCAGTATTTT.

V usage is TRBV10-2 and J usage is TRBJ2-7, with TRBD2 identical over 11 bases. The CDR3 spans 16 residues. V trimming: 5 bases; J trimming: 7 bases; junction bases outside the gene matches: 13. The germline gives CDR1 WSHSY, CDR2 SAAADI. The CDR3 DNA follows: TGCGCCAGCAGTAACAACCTAGCGGGAGGAGGACGGGAGCAGTACTTC. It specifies CASSNNLAGGGREQYF.

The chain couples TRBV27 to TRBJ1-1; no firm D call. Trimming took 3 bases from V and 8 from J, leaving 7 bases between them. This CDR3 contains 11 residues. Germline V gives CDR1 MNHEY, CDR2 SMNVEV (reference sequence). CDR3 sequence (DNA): TGTGCCAGCAGTTTTGGGTGGGAAGCTTTCTTT. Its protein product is CASSFGWEAFF.

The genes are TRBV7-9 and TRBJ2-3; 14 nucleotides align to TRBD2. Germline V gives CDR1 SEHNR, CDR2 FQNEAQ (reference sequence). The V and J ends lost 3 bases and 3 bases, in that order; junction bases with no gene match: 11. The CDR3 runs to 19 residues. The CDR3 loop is CASSLKGLAGDGRTDTQYF. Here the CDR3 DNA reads TGTGCCAGCAGCTTGAAGGGACTAGCGGGAGACGGGAGAACAGATACGCAGTATTTT.

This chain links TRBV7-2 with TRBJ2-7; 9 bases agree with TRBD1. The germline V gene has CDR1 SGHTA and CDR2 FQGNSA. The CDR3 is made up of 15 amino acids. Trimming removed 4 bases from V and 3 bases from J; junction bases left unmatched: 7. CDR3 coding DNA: TGTGCCAGCAGCTCTACCGGGACAGGGTACTACGAGCAGTACTTC. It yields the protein CASSSTGTGYYEQYF.

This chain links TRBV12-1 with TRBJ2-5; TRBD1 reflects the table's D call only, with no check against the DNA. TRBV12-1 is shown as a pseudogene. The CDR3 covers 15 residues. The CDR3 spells CASSFRDRGRLEQYF. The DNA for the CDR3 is TGTGCCAGCAGCTTCCGGGACAGGGGGCGTTTGGAGCAGTACTTC.

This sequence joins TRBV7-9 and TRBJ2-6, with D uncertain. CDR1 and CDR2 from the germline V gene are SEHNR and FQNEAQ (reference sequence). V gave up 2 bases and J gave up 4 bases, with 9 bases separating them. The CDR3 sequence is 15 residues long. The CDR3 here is CASSLMGGGANVLTF. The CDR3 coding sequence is TGTGCCAGCAGCTTAATGGGCGGCGGGGCCAACGTCCTGACTTTC.

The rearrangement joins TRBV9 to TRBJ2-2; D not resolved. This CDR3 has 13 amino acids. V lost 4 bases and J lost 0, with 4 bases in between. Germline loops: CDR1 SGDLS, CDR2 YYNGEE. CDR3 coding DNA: TGTGCCAGCAGCACATCGAACACCGGGGAGCTGTTTTTT. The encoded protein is CASSTSNTGELFF.

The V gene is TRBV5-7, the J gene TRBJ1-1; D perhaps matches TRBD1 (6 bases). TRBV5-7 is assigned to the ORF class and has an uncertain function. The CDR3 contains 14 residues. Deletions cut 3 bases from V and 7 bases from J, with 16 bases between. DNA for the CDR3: TGTGCCAGCAGCTCAACGGACAGCCGTTATGAAGCTTTCTTT. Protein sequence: CASSSTDSRYEAFF.

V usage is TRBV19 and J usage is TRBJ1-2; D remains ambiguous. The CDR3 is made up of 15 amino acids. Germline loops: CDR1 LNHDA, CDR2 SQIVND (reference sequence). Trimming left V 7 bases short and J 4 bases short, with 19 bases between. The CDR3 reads CASTPADLQAYGYTF. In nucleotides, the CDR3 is TGTGCCAGTACCCCAGCGGACCTCCAGGCCTATGGCTACACCTTC.

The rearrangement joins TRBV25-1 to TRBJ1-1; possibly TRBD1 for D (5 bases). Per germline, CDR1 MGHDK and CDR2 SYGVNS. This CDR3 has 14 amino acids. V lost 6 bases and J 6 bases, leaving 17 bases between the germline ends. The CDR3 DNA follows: TGTGCCAGCAGCATAGGAGGGGTGCGGGCTGAAGCTTTCTTT. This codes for CASSIGGVRAEAFF.

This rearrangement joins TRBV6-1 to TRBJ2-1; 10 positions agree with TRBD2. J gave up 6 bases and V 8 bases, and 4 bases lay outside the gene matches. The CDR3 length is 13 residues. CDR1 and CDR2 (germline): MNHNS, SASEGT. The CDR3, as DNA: TGTGCCAGCGGTAGCGGGGGGTCCAATGAGCAGTTCTTC. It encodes CASGSGGSNEQFF.

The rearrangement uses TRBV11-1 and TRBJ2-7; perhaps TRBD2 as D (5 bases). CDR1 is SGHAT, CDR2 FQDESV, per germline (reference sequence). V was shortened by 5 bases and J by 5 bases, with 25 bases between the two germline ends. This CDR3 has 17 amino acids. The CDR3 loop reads CASSPGSGRLGYDEQYF. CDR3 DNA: TGTGCCAGCAGCCCGGGGTCGGGCAGATTAGGGTACGACGAGCAGTACTTC.

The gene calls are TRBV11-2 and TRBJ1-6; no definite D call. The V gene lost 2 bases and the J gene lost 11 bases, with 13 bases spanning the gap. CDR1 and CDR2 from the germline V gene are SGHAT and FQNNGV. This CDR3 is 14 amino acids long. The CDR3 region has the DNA TGTGCCAGCAGCTTAAACCGGGCCCTGGCACCCCTCCACTTT. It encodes CASSLNRALAPLHF.

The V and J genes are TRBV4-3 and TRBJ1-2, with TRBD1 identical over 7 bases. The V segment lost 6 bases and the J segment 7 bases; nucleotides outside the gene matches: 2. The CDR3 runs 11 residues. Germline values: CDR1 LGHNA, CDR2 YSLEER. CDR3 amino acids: CASRRQGGYTF. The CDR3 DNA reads TGCGCCAGCAGGCGACAGGGTGGCTACACCTTC.

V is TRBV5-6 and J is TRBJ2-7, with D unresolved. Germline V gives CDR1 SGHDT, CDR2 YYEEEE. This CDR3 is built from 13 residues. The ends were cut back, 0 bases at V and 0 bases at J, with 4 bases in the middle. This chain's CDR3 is CASSLGSSYEQYF. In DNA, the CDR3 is TGTGCCAGCAGCTTGGGGAGCTCCTACGAGCAGTACTTC.

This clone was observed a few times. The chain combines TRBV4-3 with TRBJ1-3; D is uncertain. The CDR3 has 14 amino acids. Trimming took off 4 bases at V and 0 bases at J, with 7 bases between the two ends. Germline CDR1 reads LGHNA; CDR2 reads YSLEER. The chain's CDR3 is CASSPTGSGNTIYF. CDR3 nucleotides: TGCGCCAGCAGCCCGACGGGCTCTGGAAACACCATATATTTT.

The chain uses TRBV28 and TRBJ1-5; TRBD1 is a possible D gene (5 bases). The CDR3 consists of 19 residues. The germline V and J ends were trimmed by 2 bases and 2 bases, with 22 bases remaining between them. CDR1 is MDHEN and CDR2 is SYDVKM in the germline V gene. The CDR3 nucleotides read TGTGCCAGCAGTTTAACCAGAAATCCGGGACCCTGGGGCAATCAGCCCCAGCATTTT. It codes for CASSLTRNPGPWGNQPQHF.

CDR3 amino acids: CASSHSSGSYEQYF. The DNA for the CDR3 is TGTGCCAGCAGCCACTCTTCGGGGAGCTACGAGCAGTACTTC. This chain connects TRBV7-2 to TRBJ2-7; maybe TRBD2 (5 bases). In germline, CDR1 is SGHTA, CDR2 FQGNSA. The CDR3 contains 14 residues. Trimming shortened V by 5 bases and J by 3 bases, and 14 bases separated the two germline ends.

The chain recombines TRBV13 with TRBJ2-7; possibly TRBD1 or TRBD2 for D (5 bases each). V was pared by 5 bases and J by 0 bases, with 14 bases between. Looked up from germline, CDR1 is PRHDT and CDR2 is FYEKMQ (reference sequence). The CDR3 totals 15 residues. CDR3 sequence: CASSDGPGSSYEQYF. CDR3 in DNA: TGTGCCAGCAGCGACGGTCCAGGGAGCTCCTACGAGCAGTACTTC.